This record concerns one T cell receptor (beta chain) sequence. The PCR used 60 Vbeta and 13 Jbeta primers. In the original processing: Around 11 million shared chains were among around 80 million unique TCR beta chains counted in a later analysis. The method was immunoSEQ multiplex PCR; TCRdb's version includes in-frame clones alone and lacks a portion of them. For V, J and clone size, that table is used; D and trimming come from the DNA. The sample's table shows roughly 120,000 clones. These data originate in a study of cytomegalovirus exposure and HLA in healthy donors. Study background: Within an early data release were about 80 million unique TCRs drawn from HLA-typed donors. Most genotyped donors, over 70% of around 370, had Caucasian-associated genetic ancestry.

From germline, CDR1 is MDHEN and CDR2 SYDVKM. The CDR3 extends over 13 amino acids. V was shortened by 3 bases and J by 7 bases, with 9 bases between the two germline ends. V is TRBV28 and J is TRBJ1-4; D remains ambiguous. The sample consisted of PBMCs. This TCR derives from a man between 18 and 29 years old in good health and CMV-seronegative. CDR3: CASSLLEPEKLFF. CDR3 in DNA: TGTGCCAGCAGTTTGTTAGAGCCTGAAAAACTGTTTTTT.